Below, 9 T cell receptor beta chains from the same sample are listed, as sequenced in a study of blood T cell repertoires in COVID-19. Only in-frame clones appear in the TCRdb table, and some are missing; sequencing was by immunoSEQ multiplex PCR. The table records under 200,000 clones, 75% to 85% of them present only once. The sequencing input was peripheral blood. The source is a woman in her sixties with COVID-19, enrolled during active disease.

The chain employs TRBV28 and TRBJ1-5; TRBD1 might be the D (6 bases). The CDR3 extends over 14 amino acids. CDR1 and CDR2 from the germline V gene are MDHEN and SYDVKM. V lost 11 bases and J lost 3, with 17 bases in between. The CDR3 reads CAGGGGRTNQPQHF. The DNA for the CDR3 is TGTGCCGGCGGGGGGGGCCGAACCAATCAGCCCCAGCATTTT.

The chain links TRBV10-2 to TRBJ2-7, with D possibly matching TRBD1 (6 bases). Germline V gene sequence: CDR1 WSHSY, CDR2 SAAADI. The CDR3 has 16 residues. V lost 6 bases and J 0 bases, leaving 18 bases between the germline ends. The CDR3 spells CASRATATGHSYEQYV. The CDR3 DNA is TGCGCCAGCAGAGCCACGGCCACGGGACACTCCTACGAGCAGTACGTC.

The chain is built from TRBV19 and TRBJ2-5; 8 positions match TRBD2. Trimming removed 1 base from V and 4 bases from J; junction bases left unmatched: 2. The CDR3 consists of 14 residues. Germline V CDR1 and CDR2: LNHDA, SQIVND (reference sequence). In DNA, the CDR3 is TGTGCCAGTAGTATAGGGACTAGCCGAGAGACCCAGTACTTC. Protein product: CASSIGTSRETQYF.

The chain combines TRBV16 with TRBJ2-1, with a weak D call TRBD1 (5 bases). Germline CDR1 is KGHSY and CDR2 is FQNENV. CDR3 length equals 13 residues. V was clipped by 3 bases and J by 8 bases, with 11 bases between them. CDR3 DNA: TGTGCCAGCAGCCAGTATAGGGGCGATGAGCAGTTCTTC. The encoded protein is CASSQYRGDEQFF. Supplemented by reference TRBV16 and TRBJ2-1, the full variable domain reads GEEVAQTPKHLVRGEGQKAKLYCAPIKGHSYVFWYQQVLKNEFKFLISFQNENVFDETGMPKERFSAKCLPNSPCSLEIQATKLEDSAVYFCASSQYRGDEQFFGPGTRLTVL.

The chain has TRBV15 and TRBJ1-1; D perhaps matches TRBD1 (5 bases). The V gene lost 7 bases and the J gene lost 1 base, with 16 bases spanning the gap. From germline, CDR1 is LNHNV and CDR2 YYDKDF (reference sequence). This CDR3 region has 15 residues. The CDR3 sequence: CATTAGGAPNTEAFF. CDR3 sequence (DNA): TGTGCCACCACCGCCGGAGGGGCGCCGAACACTGAAGCTTTCTTT.

Only one count was recorded for this clone. The chain joins TRBV27 to TRBJ2-1; 10 positions agree with TRBD1. The CDR3 loop spans 14 amino acids. J was trimmed by 7 bases and V by 6 bases; bases with no gene match: 6. Germline lookup yields CDR1 MNHEY and CDR2 SMNVEV (reference sequence). Written as DNA, the CDR3 is TGTGCCAGCAGGACAGGGGGCGCGGGGAATGAGCAGTTCTTC. It specifies CASRTGGAGNEQFF.

This clone was found a few times. The rearrangement joins TRBV14 to TRBJ2-2, with 8 nucleotides matching TRBD1. The germline V gene encodes CDR1 SGHDN and CDR2 FVKESK. V dropped 0 bases and J dropped 6; count of bases not matched to a gene: 6. This CDR3 comprises 16 residues. The CDR3 region is CASSQDWRTGSGELFF. CDR3 DNA: TGTGCCAGCAGCCAAGATTGGCGGACAGGGTCCGGGGAGCTGTTTTTT.

The genes are TRBV9 and TRBJ1-4; possible D gene TRBD1, 6 bases. This CDR3 spans 14 amino acids. Trimming cost V 4 bases and J 7 bases, with 14 bases left between them. The germline V gene has CDR1 SGDLS and CDR2 YYNGEE. CDR3 sequence (DNA): TGTGCCAGCAGCCCCCACAGGGCCCCTGAAAAACTGTTTTTT. Its protein product is CASSPHRAPEKLFF.

The J gene is TRBJ1-1, the V gene TRBV6-5, with D possibly TRBD1 on 5 matching bases. The V gene's germline CDR1 is MNHEY and CDR2 SVGAGI. The V end lost 6 bases, the J end lost 1 base, and 15 bases lay between the germline ends. This CDR3 spans 15 amino acids. Here the CDR3 reads CASRLLGGSNTEAFF. The CDR3 nucleotides read TGTGCCAGCAGACTACTCGGGGGGTCGAACACTGAAGCTTTCTTT.